This is a list of T cell receptor beta chains from one sample in a study of T cells in Graves' hyperthyroidism and ophthalmopathy. TCRdb passed the multiplex PCR reads through MiXCR, listing each CDR3 protein once. The data show about 600,000 distinct CDR3 sequences, around 15% seen once. What was sequenced was blood. Every receptor here comes from a woman between 35 and 50 years old with Graves' ophthalmopathy. Both conserved end residues are part of each CDR3. The D gene is left open where the match is weak. Clone size is given for some rows only: seen once, a few or many times, or a class if the clone is expanded.

j_call cdr3_length d_call v_call clone_size cdr3_nt cdr3_aa
TRBJ2-7 13 TRBD1 TRBV27 few TGTGCCAGCAGTCTTGGACAGGAGAGCGAGCAGTACTTC CASSLGQESEQYF
TRBJ2-5 16 TRBD1 TRBV28 many TGTGCCAGCAGTTCGCGACAGGGCTCTTATCGGGAGACCCAGTACTTC CASSSRQGSYRETQYF
TRBJ1-4 14 TRBD1 TRBV2 many TGTGCCAGCAGTTCGGACAGGGGGAATGAAAAACTGTTTTTT CASSSDRGNEKLFF
TRBJ2-2 13 - TRBV20-1 few TGCAGTGCTTTAGCCCGAGTCGCCGGGGAGCTGTTTTTT CSALARVAGELFF
TRBJ2-3 12 - TRBV10-1 - TGCGCCAGCAGGGGGGCCACAGATACGCAGTATTTT CASRGATDTQYF
TRBJ1-5 15 - TRBV18 many TGTGCCAGCTCGGACCAACAGGGTTCTGGGCAGCCCCAGCATTTT CASSDQQGSGQPQHF
TRBJ2-1 14 - TRBV10-3 many TGTGCCATCAGTGAGCAAGTCACGGGAATCGAGCAGTTCTTC CAISEQVTGIEQFF
TRBJ1-3 16 - TRBV3-1 few TGTGCCAGCAGCCAAGAATCCGTAATAGGAGGAAACACCATATATTTT CASSQESVIGGNTIYF
TRBJ2-6 15 TRBD1 TRBV2 many TGTGCCAGGAGAGGAGACAGGGCCGGGGCCAACGTCCTGACTTTC CARRGDRAGANVLTF
TRBJ2-1 15 - TRBV12-3/TRBV12-4 many TGTGCCAGCAGTTTCGCTTTGAGCTCCTACAATGAGCAGTTCTTC CASSFALSSYNEQFF
TRBJ2-7 15 TRBD2 TRBV12-3/TRBV12-4 - TGTGCCAGCAGTTTAAGGCGGGGGGCCTCCTACGAGCAGTACTTC CASSLRRGASYEQYF
TRBJ2-3 16 - TRBV6-1 few TGTGCCAGCAGTGTGCCTGGCTACCGGACCACAGATACGCAGTATTTT CASSVPGYRTTDTQYF
TRBJ2-7 14 - TRBV7-9 many TGTGCCAGCAGCCCCCCTAGCGCAGGTTACGAGCAGTACTTC CASSPPSAGYEQYF
TRBJ2-1 15 TRBD1 TRBV2 many TGTGCCAGCAGTGAACGTCAGGGGGTCTACAATGAGCAGTTCTTC CASSERQGVYNEQFF
TRBJ1-6 13 - TRBV20-1 - TGCAGTGCTAGCGACGAACCCAATTCACCCCTCCACTTT CSASDEPNSPLHF
TRBJ2-4 14 - TRBV2 - TGTGCCAGCGGAGGGGGCGCCGGCAAAAACATTCAGTACTTC CASGGGAGKNIQYF
TRBJ1-2 16 - TRBV5-1 few TGCGCCAGCAGCCCCTCGGGAGGACAAGCTAACTATGGCTACACCTTC CASSPSGGQANYGYTF
TRBJ2-7 15 TRBD1 TRBV5-1 many TGCGCCAGCAGCTTAATAGGGACAGGGGTGAACGAGCAGTACTTC CASSLIGTGVNEQYF
TRBJ2-1 15 - TRBV5-1 many TGCGCCAGCAGCGGCGCCGGGAGCTCCTACAATGAGCAGTTCTTC CASSGAGSSYNEQFF
TRBJ1-1 16 - TRBV6-5 - TGTGCCAGCAGTCACCTACAGGGAAGAAGCAGCACTGAAGCTTTCTTT CASSHLQGRSSTEAFF
TRBJ2-3 14 TRBD2 TRBV27 many TGTGCCAGCAGTTGGGGGGGGGTCTCAGATACGCAGTATTTT CASSWGGVSDTQYF
TRBJ1-5 16 TRBD1 TRBV9 - TGTGCCAGCAGCGTGGGTGCAGGGGGCGTGGAGCAGCCCCAGCATTTT CASSVGAGGVEQPQHF
TRBJ2-5 15 - TRBV28 - TGTGCCAGCAGTTTACGGGGACTTGCTCAAGAGACCCAGTACTTC CASSLRGLAQETQYF
TRBJ2-7 14 - TRBV30 - TGTGCCTGGAGTGTGGGGGGGGCAGGCTACGAGCAGTACTTC CAWSVGGAGYEQYF
TRBJ2-7 13 - TRBV5-1 once TGCGCCAGCAGTTCACAGGGCGTCTACGAGCAGTACTTC CASSSQGVYEQYF
TRBJ1-6 14 - TRBV10-3 few TGTGCCATCAGTGGGGGGGAGGGAACTTCACCCCTCCACTTT CAISGGEGTSPLHF
TRBJ1-1 15 - TRBV19 few TGTGCCAGTAGTATGGAGACAGCCCCAAGCACTGAAGCTTTCTTT CASSMETAPSTEAFF
TRBJ2-7 14 - TRBV28 - TGTGCCAGCAGCGGCGGGGCGGCTCGCATCGAGCAGTACTTC CASSGGAARIEQYF
TRBJ2-1 18 TRBD1 TRBV20-1 few TGCAGTGCTAGATCATCCTCTAAACAGGGGGCAAACTACAATGAGCAGTTCTTC CSARSSSKQGANYNEQFF
TRBJ2-3 16 TRBD2 TRBV5-1 few TGCGCCAGCAGCTTGAATACACGACTAGCGGGAGATACGCAGTATTTT CASSLNTRLAGDTQYF
TRBJ2-1 17 TRBD1 TRBV7-9 many TGTGCCAGCAGCTTACGACCGACCGGGACAGGGGGCACTGAGCAGTTCTTC CASSLRPTGTGGTEQFF
TRBJ1-1 13 - TRBV19 - TGTGCCAGTAGTATAGTTACGGGACCGAAAGCTTTCTTT CASSIVTGPKAFF
TRBJ2-2 14 - TRBV20-1 - TGCAGTGGCACAGGAGACAAGAACACCGGGGAGCTGTTTTTT CSGTGDKNTGELFF
TRBJ2-3 15 - TRBV6-1 few TGTGCCAGCAGTGAACAGGGAGCCAACACAGATACGCAGTATTTT CASSEQGANTDTQYF
TRBJ2-5 13 - TRBV7-7 many TGTGCCAGCAGCTTAGTCCAGAAAGAGACCCAGTACTTC CASSLVQKETQYF
TRBJ2-3 15 TRBD1 TRBV7-9 many TGTGCCAGCAGCCAGACAGGGCCGTTTTCCGATACGCAGTATTTT CASSQTGPFSDTQYF
TRBJ1-1 16 TRBD1 TRBV5-1 many TGCGCCAGCAGCCATGGACAGGGGGCGCTGGGAACTGAAGCTTTCTTT CASSHGQGALGTEAFF
TRBJ1-1 17 TRBD1 TRBV5-5 many TGTGCCAGCAGCTTGGCCCGGGGACAGGGGTTGAAAACTGAAGCTTTCTTT CASSLARGQGLKTEAFF
TRBJ2-7 11 - TRBV2 many TGTGCCAGCAGTGTTGGGGCCGAGCAGTACTTC CASSVGAEQYF
TRBJ2-3 13 - TRBV9 - TGTGCCAGCAGTGAAACAGGCACAGATACGCAGTATTTT CASSETGTDTQYF
TRBJ1-1 16 TRBD1 TRBV6-1 - TGTGCCAGCAGAGATACCGGGACAGGCCTGAACACTGAAGCTTTCTTT CASRDTGTGLNTEAFF
TRBJ1-5 13 - TRBV7-8 few TGTGCCAGCAGCGTCGAGGGGATTCAGCCCCAGCATTTT CASSVEGIQPQHF
TRBJ2-7 16 TRBD2 TRBV3-1 - TGTGCCAGCAGCCCGCGGACTAGCGGGAGAGCATACGAGCAGTACTTC CASSPRTSGRAYEQYF
TRBJ1-3 14 - TRBV30 few TGTGCCTGGAGTCTGAAGAGCTCTGGAAACACCATATATTTT CAWSLKSSGNTIYF
TRBJ2-1 15 TRBD2 TRBV3-1 few TGTGCCAGCAGCCGTTATGGACTAGCGGGAGTTGAGCAGTTCTTC CASSRYGLAGVEQFF
TRBJ1-3 18 - TRBV15 - TGTGCCACCAGCAAAGGTCCCCCTACAGGCGGCTCTGGAAACACCATATATTTT CATSKGPPTGGSGNTIYF
TRBJ2-2 16 TRBD1 TRBV19 - TGTGCCAGTAGTATTCAGGGGGCCGCGAACACCGGGGAGCTGTTTTTT CASSIQGAANTGELFF
TRBJ2-1 13 - TRBV2 many TGTGCCAGCATTAGAGTCGGGAGCAATGAGCAGTTCTTC CASIRVGSNEQFF
TRBJ2-1 15 TRBD2 TRBV30 many TGTGCCTGGAGTGCAGGGACCGCGGGGGGCAATGAGCAGTTCTTC CAWSAGTAGGNEQFF
TRBJ2-1 16 - TRBV6-1 - TGTGCCAGCAGTGAGCCGGGACTTGAGGCGTACAATGAGCAGTTCTTC CASSEPGLEAYNEQFF
TRBJ1-1 13 - TRBV19 - TGTGCCAGTACCAACCACGGGGCCTCTGAAGCTTTCTTT CASTNHGASEAFF
TRBJ2-1 15 - TRBV20-1 many TGCAGTGCTAGAGATCGCGGATTCTCCTACAATGAGCAGTTCTTC CSARDRGFSYNEQFF
TRBJ2-1 15 TRBD2 TRBV30 many TGTGCCTGGAGCGAGGCGTCTAGCGGGAACAATGAGCAGTTCTTC CAWSEASSGNNEQFF
TRBJ2-3 13 - TRBV3-1 many TGTGCCAGCAGCCAAGACCCGCCAGGGACGCAGTATTTT CASSQDPPGTQYF
TRBJ1-1 12 TRBD1 TRBV29-1 - TGCAGCGTTTCGACAGGGTTTCCCGAAGCTTTCTTT CSVSTGFPEAFF
TRBJ2-3 16 TRBD2 TRBV12-3/TRBV12-4 - TGTGCCAGCAGTGCGGGACTAGCGGGACAACCAGATACGCAGTATTTT CASSAGLAGQPDTQYF
TRBJ2-2 16 TRBD2 TRBV20-1 - TGCAGTGCTAGAGTAGCTAGCGGGGGGGAAGACGGGGAGCTGTTTTTT CSARVASGGEDGELFF